This is a list of T cell receptor beta chains from one sample in a study of blood T cell repertoires in COVID-19. The method was immunoSEQ multiplex PCR; TCRdb's version includes in-frame clones alone and lacks a portion of them. In the table there are under 130,000 clones, about 92% of which are singletons. The sample was peripheral blood. The receptors come from a woman older than 75 in a cohort sampled during active COVID-19. Both conserved end residues are part of each CDR3. Some rows mark clone size as missing; the rest say once, few, many or name a class of expanded clone.

TRBJ2-1,TRBV7-2,.,CASSLAGLLSGQGTIF
TRBJ2-1,TRBV4-2,.,CASSQPGLAGKSEQFF
TRBJ2-7,TRBV7-6,.,CASSLNWDRDYEQYF
TRBJ1-6,TRBV28,.,CASVKQSSYNSPLHF
TRBJ2-1,TRBV14,.,CASSRGGGLDEQFF
TRBJ2-3,TRBV10-3,.,CAISDPRGDTQYF
TRBJ1-4,TRBV5-4,.,CASSFLAGGEEKLFF
TRBJ2-7,TRBV29-1,.,CSTGITGGYEQYF
TRBJ1-1,TRBV12-5,.,CASAPQNGAEAFF
TRBJ2-1,TRBV18,.,CASSPGGLVNEQFF
TRBJ1-4,TRBV28,.,CASRQQGHEKLFF
TRBJ2-1,TRBV19,.,CASSITSGRAYEQFF
TRBJ1-2,TRBV30,.,CAWIPERANYGYTF
TRBJ2-7,TRBV5-1,.,CASSEGSSHYEQYF
TRBJ2-2,TRBV7-2,.,CASSLSGSRGTGELFF
TRBJ2-3,TRBV7-9,.,CASSNWSLSRLSEDTQYF
TRBJ1-3,TRBV3-1/TRBV3-2,.,CVSSLTGVGGTIYF
TRBJ1-1,TRBV6-5,.,CASRTGTAGVEAFF
TRBJ2-7,TRBV5-8,.,CASSLDRAEQYF
TRBJ1-1,TRBV3-1/TRBV3-2,.,CASSQEGRMNTEAFF
TRBJ1-2,TRBV3-1/TRBV3-2,.,CASSQATANYGYTF
TRBJ1-2,TRBV2,.,CASSEATGTGGSYTF
TRBJ1-2,TRBV5-6,few,CASSRDRAPYGYTF
TRBJ1-5,TRBV5-5,.,CASSLGASGGNQPQHF
TRBJ1-5,TRBV3-1/TRBV3-2,.,CASVAGLGQPQHF
TRBJ2-7,TRBV18,.,CASSSGTAIPYEQYF
TRBJ2-1,TRBV7-2,.,CASSLSSGNEQFF
TRBJ2-4,TRBV7-2,.,CASSLFTRSPNIQYF
TRBJ2-2,TRBV6-1,.,CASSGQRGRNTGELFF
TRBJ2-5,TRBV5-1,.,CASSLGQGETQYF
TRBJ2-7,TRBV14,.,CASNGDRAHEQYF
TRBJ1-1,TRBV5-1,.,CASSFSGINTEAFF
TRBJ2-7,TRBV5-1,.,CASEMTGGNYEQYF
TRBJ2-5,TRBV9,.,CASSHLAVQETQYF
TRBJ2-1,TRBV6-4,.,CASGRVSTLPNEQFF
TRBJ2-1,TRBV12-3/TRBV12-4,.,CASSLSPSGEQFF
TRBJ1-6,TRBV23-1,.,CASGTGMDSPLHF
TRBJ2-3,TRBV24-1,.,CATSDFGLAGVDTQYF
TRBJ2-3,TRBV5-6,few,CASNLSPTDTQYF
TRBJ2-7,TRBV7-9,.,CASSLEAGRSEQYF
TRBJ1-2,TRBV5-1,once,CASSPDGVNYGYTF
TRBJ2-1,TRBV3-1/TRBV3-2,.,CASSQEKWAINEQFF
TRBJ1-6,TRBV5-1,.,CASSSTGSNNSPLHF